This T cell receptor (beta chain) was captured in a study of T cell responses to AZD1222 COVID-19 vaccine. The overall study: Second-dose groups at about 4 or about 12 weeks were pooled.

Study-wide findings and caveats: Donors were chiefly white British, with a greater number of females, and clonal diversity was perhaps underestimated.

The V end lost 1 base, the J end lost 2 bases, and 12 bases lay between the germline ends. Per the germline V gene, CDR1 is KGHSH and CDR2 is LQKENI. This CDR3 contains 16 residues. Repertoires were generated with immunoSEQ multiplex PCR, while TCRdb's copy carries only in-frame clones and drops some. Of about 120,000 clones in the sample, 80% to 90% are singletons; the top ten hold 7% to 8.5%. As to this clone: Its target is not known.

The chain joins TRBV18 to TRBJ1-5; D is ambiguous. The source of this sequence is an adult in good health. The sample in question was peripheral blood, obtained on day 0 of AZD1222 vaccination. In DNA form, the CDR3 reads TGTGCCAGCTCACCACTCGCTGATTGGGGCAATCAGCCCCAGCATTTT. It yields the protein CASSPLADWGNQPQHF.